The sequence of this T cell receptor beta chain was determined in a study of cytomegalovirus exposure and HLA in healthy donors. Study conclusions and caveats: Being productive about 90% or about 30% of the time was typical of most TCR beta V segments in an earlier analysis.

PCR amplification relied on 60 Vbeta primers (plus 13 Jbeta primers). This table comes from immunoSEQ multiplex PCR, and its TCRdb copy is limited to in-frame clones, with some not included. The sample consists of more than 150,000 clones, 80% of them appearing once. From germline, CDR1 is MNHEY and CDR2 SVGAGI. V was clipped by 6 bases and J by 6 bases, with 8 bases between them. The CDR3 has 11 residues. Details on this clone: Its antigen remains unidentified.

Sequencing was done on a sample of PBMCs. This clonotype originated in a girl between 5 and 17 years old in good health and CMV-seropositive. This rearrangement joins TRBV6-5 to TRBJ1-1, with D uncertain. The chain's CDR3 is CASSRNAEAFF. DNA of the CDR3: TGTGCCAGCAGCCGTAATGCTGAAGCTTTCTTT.